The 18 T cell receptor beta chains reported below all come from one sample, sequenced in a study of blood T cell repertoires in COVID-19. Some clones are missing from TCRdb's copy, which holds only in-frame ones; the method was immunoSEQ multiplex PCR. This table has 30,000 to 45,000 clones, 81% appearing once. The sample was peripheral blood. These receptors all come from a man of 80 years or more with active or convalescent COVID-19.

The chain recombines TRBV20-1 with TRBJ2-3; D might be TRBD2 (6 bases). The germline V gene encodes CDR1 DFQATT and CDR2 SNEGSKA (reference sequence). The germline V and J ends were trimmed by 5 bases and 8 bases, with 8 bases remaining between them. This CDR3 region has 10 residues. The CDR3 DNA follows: TGCAGTGCTGGGGGGTTTACGCAGTATTTT. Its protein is CSAGGFTQYF.

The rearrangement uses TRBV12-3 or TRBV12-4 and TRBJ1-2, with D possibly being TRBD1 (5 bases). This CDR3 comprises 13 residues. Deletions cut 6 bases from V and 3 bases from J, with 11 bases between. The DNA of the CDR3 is TGTGCCAGCAGGGACACAGACTACTATGGCTACACCTTC. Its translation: CASRDTDYYGYTF.

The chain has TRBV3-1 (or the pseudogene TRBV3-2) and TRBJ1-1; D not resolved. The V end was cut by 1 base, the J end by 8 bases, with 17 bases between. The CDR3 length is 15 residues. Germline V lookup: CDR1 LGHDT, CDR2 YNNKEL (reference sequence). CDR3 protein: CASSQVLGRPTEAFF. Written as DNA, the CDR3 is TGTGCCAGCAGCCAAGTTCTCGGGAGGCCCACCGAAGCTTTCTTT.

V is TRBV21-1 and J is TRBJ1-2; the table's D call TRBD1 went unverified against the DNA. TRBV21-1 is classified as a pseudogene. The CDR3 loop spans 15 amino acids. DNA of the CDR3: TGTGCCAGAAAAGGGGACAGGGGGCTTGTACCTGGCTACACCTTC. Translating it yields CARKGDRGLVPGYTF.

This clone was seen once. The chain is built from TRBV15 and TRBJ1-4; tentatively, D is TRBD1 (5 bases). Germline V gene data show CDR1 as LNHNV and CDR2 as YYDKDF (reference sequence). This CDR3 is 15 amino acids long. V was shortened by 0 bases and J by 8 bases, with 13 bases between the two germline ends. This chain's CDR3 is CATSRDGRVNEKLFF. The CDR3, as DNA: TGTGCCACCAGCAGAGATGGCAGGGTGAACGAAAAACTGTTTTTT.

The DNA for the CDR3 is TGTGCCAGCAGCTTGCCCCGGGGACTAGCGGGGGGGCGGGAGACCCAGTACTTC. Its protein product is CASSLPRGLAGGRETQYF. V and J are TRBV11-2 and TRBJ2-5; TRBD2 matches at 16 bases. There are 18 residues in the CDR3. Germline loops: CDR1 SGHAT, CDR2 FQNNGV. Trimming removed 3 bases from V and 5 bases from J; junction bases left unmatched: 9.

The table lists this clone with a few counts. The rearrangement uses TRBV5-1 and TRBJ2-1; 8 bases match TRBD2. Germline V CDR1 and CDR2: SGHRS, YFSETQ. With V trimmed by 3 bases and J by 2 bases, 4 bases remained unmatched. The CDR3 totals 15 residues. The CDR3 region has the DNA TGCGCCAGCAGCTCGGACGGGGGGGCCTACAATGAGCAGTTCTTC. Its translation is CASSSDGGAYNEQFF.

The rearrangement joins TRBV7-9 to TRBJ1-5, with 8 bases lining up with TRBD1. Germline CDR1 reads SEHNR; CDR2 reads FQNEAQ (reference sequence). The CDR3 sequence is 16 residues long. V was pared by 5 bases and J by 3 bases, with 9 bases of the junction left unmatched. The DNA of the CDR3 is TGTGCCAGCAGCACTGGACAGGGAGGATCCAATCAGCCCCAGCATTTT. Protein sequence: CASSTGQGGSNQPQHF.

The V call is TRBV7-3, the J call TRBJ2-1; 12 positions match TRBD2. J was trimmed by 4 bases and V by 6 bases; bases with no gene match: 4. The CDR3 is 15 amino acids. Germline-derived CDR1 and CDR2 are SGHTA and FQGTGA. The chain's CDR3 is CASSRLAGVYNEQFF. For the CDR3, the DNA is TGTGCCAGCAGTCGACTAGCGGGGGTTTACAATGAGCAGTTCTTC.

The CDR3 region is CASSPSRGPSEQFF. The CDR3 DNA is TGTGCCAGCAGCCCAAGTAGGGGTCCGAGTGAGCAGTTCTTC. The chain uses TRBV11-3 and TRBJ2-1; perhaps TRBD1 as D (5 bases). V lost 5 bases to trimming and J lost 9 bases, with 17 bases between them. Germline V gene lookup returns CDR1 SGHNT and CDR2 YENEEA. The CDR3 loop spans 14 amino acids.

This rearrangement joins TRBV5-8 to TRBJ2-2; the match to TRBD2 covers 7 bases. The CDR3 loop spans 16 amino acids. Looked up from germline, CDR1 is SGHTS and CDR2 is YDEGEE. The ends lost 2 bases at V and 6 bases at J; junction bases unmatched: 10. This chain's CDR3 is CASSFGGTRGAGELFF. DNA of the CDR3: TGTGCCAGCAGCTTCGGAGGTACCCGGGGGGCCGGGGAGCTGTTTTTT.

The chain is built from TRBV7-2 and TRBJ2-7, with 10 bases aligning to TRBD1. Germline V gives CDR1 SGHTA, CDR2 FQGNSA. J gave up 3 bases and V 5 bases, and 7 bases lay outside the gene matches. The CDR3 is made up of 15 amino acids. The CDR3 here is CASSPRTGGGYEQYF. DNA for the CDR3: TGTGCCAGCAGCCCGAGGACAGGGGGTGGCTACGAGCAGTACTTC.

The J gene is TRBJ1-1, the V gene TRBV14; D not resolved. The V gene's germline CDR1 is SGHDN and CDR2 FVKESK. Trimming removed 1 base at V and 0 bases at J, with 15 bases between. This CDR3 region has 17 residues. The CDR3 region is CASSQGSGNLVNTEAFF. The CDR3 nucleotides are TGTGCCAGCAGCCAAGGGAGTGGCAACCTAGTGAACACTGAAGCTTTCTTT.

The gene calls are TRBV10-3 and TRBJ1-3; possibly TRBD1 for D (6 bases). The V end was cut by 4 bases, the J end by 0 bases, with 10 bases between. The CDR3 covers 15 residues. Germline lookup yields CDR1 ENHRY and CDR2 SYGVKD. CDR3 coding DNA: TGTGCCATCAGTGGGACAGCCGACTCTGGAAACACCATATATTTT. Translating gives CAISGTADSGNTIYF.

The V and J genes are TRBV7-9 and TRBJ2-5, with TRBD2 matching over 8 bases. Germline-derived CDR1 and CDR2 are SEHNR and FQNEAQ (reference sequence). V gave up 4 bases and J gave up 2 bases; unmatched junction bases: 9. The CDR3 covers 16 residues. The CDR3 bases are TGTGCCAGCAGCTCACCGGGACTAGGGAGACAAGAGACCCAGTACTTC. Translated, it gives CASSSPGLGRQETQYF.

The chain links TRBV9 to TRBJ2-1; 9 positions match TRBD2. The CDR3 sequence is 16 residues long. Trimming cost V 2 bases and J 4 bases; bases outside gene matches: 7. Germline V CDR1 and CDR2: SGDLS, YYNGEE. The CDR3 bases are TGTGCCAGCAGCGTGAGGAGGAGCGGGGGGTACAATGAGCAGTTCTTC. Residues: CASSVRRSGGYNEQFF.

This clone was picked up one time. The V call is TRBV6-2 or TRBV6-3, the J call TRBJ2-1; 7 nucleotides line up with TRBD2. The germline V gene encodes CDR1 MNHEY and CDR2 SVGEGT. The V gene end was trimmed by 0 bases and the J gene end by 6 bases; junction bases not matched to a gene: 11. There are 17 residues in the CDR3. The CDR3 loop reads CASSYSSGAGKFNEQFF. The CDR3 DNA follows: TGTGCCAGCAGTTACTCAAGCGGGGCAGGGAAGTTCAATGAGCAGTTCTTC.

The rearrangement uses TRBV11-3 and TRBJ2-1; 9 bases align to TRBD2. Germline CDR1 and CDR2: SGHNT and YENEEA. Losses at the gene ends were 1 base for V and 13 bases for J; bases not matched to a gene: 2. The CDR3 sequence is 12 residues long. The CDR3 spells CASSLGLAAQFF. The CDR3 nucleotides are TGTGCCAGCAGCTTAGGACTAGCGGCCCAGTTCTTC.